These T cell receptor beta chains were read from a single sample in a study of OX40 agonist ivuxolimab in advanced cancers. Only in-frame clones appear in the TCRdb table, and some are missing; sequencing was by immunoSEQ multiplex PCR. The repertoire has tens of thousands of clones, about 87% of them found once; the top ten carry less than 60%. Sequencing was performed on CD4+ or CD8+ T cells sorted from blood, taken in a trial of the OX40 agonist ivuxolimab. The receptor source for this set is an adult with an advanced solid tumor such as melanoma, head and neck, liver or kidney cancer. Each CDR3 is given with its conserved first and last residue. The D gene is left open where the match is weak. The listing skips clone size in some rows; elsewhere it reads once, few, many or a size class.

TGTGCCAGCAGCCAAGGGATTCTCATTTCTGGGGCCAACGTCCTGACTTTC | CASSQGILISGANVLTF | - | TRBV14 | - | TRBJ2-6
TGTGCCAGCAAACAGGGCCAAGAGACCCAGTACTTC | CASKQGQETQYF | - | TRBV2 | - | TRBJ2-5
TGTGCCAGCAGTTTGGGGCTAGCCTACGAGCAGTACTTC | CASSLGLAYEQYF | - | TRBV28 | - | TRBJ2-7
TGTGCCAGCAACCCCAAGTGGGCAGATACGCAGTATTTT | CASNPKWADTQYF | - | TRBV6-5 | - | TRBJ2-3
TGTGCCTCTTCAGGGGGCTATGAGCAGTTCTTC | CASSGGYEQFF | - | TRBV30 | TRBD1 | TRBJ2-1
TGTGCCAGCAGTTTTCCCCTTGGACACCCCAGGGAGTCGGAAAAACTGTTTTTT | CASSFPLGHPRESEKLFF | - | TRBV28 | - | TRBJ1-4
TGTGCCAGCAGCTCGGGACCCACGATTGAGCAGTACTTC | CASSSGPTIEQYF | few | TRBV11-2 | - | TRBJ2-7
TGTGCCAGCAGTTTAGCTAGCACCGGACAGGGGGAGCAGTTCTTC | CASSLASTGQGEQFF | - | TRBV6-5 | TRBD1 | TRBJ2-1
TGTGCCAGCAGCTTAGTAACGGGAATGGGTGAAAAACTGTTTTTT | CASSLVTGMGEKLFF | - | TRBV7-9 | - | TRBJ1-4
TGTGCCAGCAGCCGCAATAGCGGGGGTTCTTCCTACGAGCAGTACTTC | CASSRNSGGSSYEQYF | - | TRBV9 | TRBD2 | TRBJ2-7
TGTGCCAGCAGTGGCCCCTATGTGAGCTATAATTCACCCCTCCACTTT | CASSGPYVSYNSPLHF | - | TRBV6-1 | - | TRBJ1-6
TGTGCCAGCAGTTATACAACAGGGGGGTACGAGCAGTACTTC | CASSYTTGGYEQYF | - | TRBV27 | TRBD1 | TRBJ2-7
TGCGCCGGTTGCCTGGGCGGGGGGGAAGATACGCAGTATTTT | CAGCLGGGEDTQYF | - | TRBV4-1 | TRBD2 | TRBJ2-3
TGTGCCAGCAGCGACAGGGACTATGGCTACACCTTC | CASSDRDYGYTF | - | TRBV5-6 | TRBD1 | TRBJ1-2
TGTGCCAGCAGCTTCTCCCGGGAGCTGTTTTTT | CASSFSRELFF | - | TRBV7-9 | - | TRBJ2-2
TGCGCCAGCAGCCAAGCGGGACACTACACTGAAGCTTTCTTT | CASSQAGHYTEAFF | - | TRBV4-3 | - | TRBJ1-1
TGCGCCAGCAGCCAAACAGTGTCCCCCTCCTACGAGCAGTACTTC | CASSQTVSPSYEQYF | once | TRBV4-1 | - | TRBJ2-7
TGTGCCAGCAGCTTACCCCCGGGACTAAGCACCGGGGAGCTGTTTTTT | CASSLPPGLSTGELFF | - | TRBV5-4 | TRBD2 | TRBJ2-2
TGTGCCCTCACTAAGGTGGGGGGAGAGACCCAGTACTTC | CALTKVGGETQYF | - | TRBV2 | - | TRBJ2-5
TGTGCCAGCCAGACAGGGGTCCGCGGCGAGCAGTACTTC | CASQTGVRGEQYF | - | TRBV6-6 | TRBD1 | TRBJ2-7
TGTGCCAGCAGCCCCGGACAGCTGAACACTGAAGCTTTCTTT | CASSPGQLNTEAFF | - | TRBV6-5 | - | TRBJ1-1
TGTGCCAGTGGAAACACTGAAGCTTTCTTT | CASGNTEAFF | - | TRBV25-1 | - | TRBJ1-1
TGTGCCAGTATGGACAGCTCTGGCTATGGCTACACCTTC | CASMDSSGYGYTF | - | TRBV2 | - | TRBJ1-2
TGTGCCAGCAGCTTAAGAAGCGGGGTTAAGACCGGGGAGCTGTTTTTT | CASSLRSGVKTGELFF | - | TRBV7-9 | TRBD2 | TRBJ2-2
TGTGCCAGCAGTCTCGGGCTTAGCTATGGCTACACCTTC | CASSLGLSYGYTF | - | TRBV27 | - | TRBJ1-2
TGTGCCAGCAGCTCCAGGGTTTGGGAGACCCAGTACTTC | CASSSRVWETQYF | - | TRBV5-6 | - | TRBJ2-5
TGTGCCAGCAGCGCGGGCTATGGGGATACGCAGTATTTT | CASSAGYGDTQYF | - | TRBV7-3 | - | TRBJ2-3
TGTGCCATCAGCCTGGGACTAGCGGGGAACAATGAGCAGTTCTTC | CAISLGLAGNNEQFF | once | TRBV10-3 | TRBD2 | TRBJ2-1
TGTGCCAGCAGCCCCCCCAGCACAGATACGCAGTATTTT | CASSPPSTDTQYF | - | TRBV7-3 | - | TRBJ2-3
TGTGCCAGCAGCGTAGGGGAGGGGGAGGCAGATACGCAGTATTTT | CASSVGEGEADTQYF | - | TRBV9 | - | TRBJ2-3
TGCGCCAGCAGCCAAGATCTGACTAACACCGGGGAGCTGTTTTTT | CASSQDLTNTGELFF | - | TRBV4-3 | - | TRBJ2-2
TGTGCCAGCAGTTTGGTCCCCCAGGGCTACACCTTC | CASSLVPQGYTF | - | TRBV27 | - | TRBJ1-2
TGCGCCAGCAGTGAGGGCGACAGTTCCTACGAGCAGTACTTC | CASSEGDSSYEQYF | few | TRBV10-1 | - | TRBJ2-7
TGCGCCAGCAGCCTTGCCGGGACAGGGGAAGAGACCCAGTACTTC | CASSLAGTGEETQYF | once | TRBV5-1 | TRBD1 | TRBJ2-5
TGTGCCAGCAGTAACACGGGACTAGCGGGGGGGCATGAGCAGTTCTTC | CASSNTGLAGGHEQFF | - | TRBV6-4 | TRBD2 | TRBJ2-1
TGTGCCTGGAGTGTACTGGACGGTCACACAGATACGCAGTATTTT | CAWSVLDGHTDTQYF | - | TRBV30 | - | TRBJ2-3
TGTGCCAGCAGCTCACTACCCGGGACAGGGGGAAACTATGGCTACACCTTC | CASSSLPGTGGNYGYTF | once | TRBV5-6 | TRBD1 | TRBJ1-2
TGTGCCAGCAGTCCCGGGACAGGGGGCTTGTACGAGCAGTACTTC | CASSPGTGGLYEQYF | - | TRBV6-5 | TRBD1 | TRBJ2-7
TGTGCCAGCAGTTCCTCCGTAGAGGGGCTAAATGAAAAACTGTTTTTT | CASSSSVEGLNEKLFF | - | TRBV7-9 | - | TRBJ1-4
TGTGCCAGCAGCCGGACAGGGATCGGCACAGATACGCAGTATTTT | CASSRTGIGTDTQYF | - | TRBV6-6 | TRBD1 | TRBJ2-3
TGTGCCAGCACCCTCGGGGGGGGTGGCACCGGGGAGCTGTTTTTT | CASTLGGGGTGELFF | - | TRBV7-9 | TRBD2 | TRBJ2-2